A selection of T cell receptor beta chains follows, all from one sample in a study of cytomegalovirus exposure and HLA in healthy donors. Measured with immunoSEQ multiplex PCR; TCRdb has only the in-frame clones, and not every one. The sample consists of some 150,000 clones, over 80% of them appearing once. The sequenced material came from PBMCs. The receptors shown here come from a man aged 35-49 years in good health and CMV-seronegative. Both conserved end residues are part of each CDR3. D genes are given only for firm matches. Expanded clones get a size class; other rows say once, few or many, or leave the size out.

clone_size	v_call	d_call	j_call	cdr3_aa	cdr3_nt
NA	TRBV5-4	NA	TRBJ2-2	CASSFPLGEGNTGELFF	TGTGCCAGCAGCTTCCCTCTAGGTGAGGGTAACACCGGGGAGCTGTTTTTT
NA	TRBV9	NA	TRBJ1-2	CASSQQGNYGYTF	TGTGCCAGCAGCCAGCAGGGGAACTATGGCTACACCTTC
NA	TRBV4-3	TRBD2	TRBJ2-7	CASSQDPSGRAPYEQYF	TGCGCCAGCAGCCAAGATCCCTCCGGGAGGGCCCCTTACGAGCAGTACTTC
NA	TRBV5-1	NA	TRBJ1-1	CASSLEGQRINTEAFF	TGCGCCAGCAGCTTGGAAGGACAGCGAATTAACACTGAAGCTTTCTTT
NA	TRBV12-5	TRBD1	TRBJ1-1	CASGLEDRGTEAFF	TGTGCTAGTGGTTTGGAGGACAGGGGCACTGAAGCTTTCTTT
once	TRBV27	TRBD2	TRBJ2-2	CASSPGGPGLAGTGELFF	TGTGCCAGCAGTCCAGGGGGACCGGGACTAGCGGGGACCGGGGAGCTGTTTTTT
NA	TRBV6-6	TRBD1	TRBJ1-2	CASSPGTANGYTF	TGTGCCAGCAGCCCAGGGACAGCGAATGGCTACACCTTC
NA	TRBV7-3	TRBD2	TRBJ2-3	CASSAGAHSTDTQYF	TGTGCCAGCAGCGCGGGAGCCCATAGCACAGATACGCAGTATTTT
NA	TRBV4-3	TRBD1	TRBJ2-2	CASSQIGTAKAGELFF	TGCGCCAGCAGCCAGATCGGGACAGCCAAGGCCGGGGAGCTGTTTTTT
NA	TRBV25-1	TRBD1	TRBJ2-3	CASSEGQGITDTQYF	TGTGCCAGCAGTGAGGGACAGGGGATCACAGATACGCAGTATTTT
NA	TRBV7-9	TRBD2	TRBJ2-3	CSSSLDLAGRLAGDTQYF	TGTTCCAGCAGCTTAGACCTAGCGGGGCGACTCGCTGGAGATACGCAGTATTTT
NA	TRBV5-6	NA	TRBJ1-5	CASSFGPGSNQPQHF	TGTGCCAGCAGCTTCGGCCCGGGAAGCAATCAGCCCCAGCATTTT
few	TRBV7-9	NA	TRBJ2-5	CATNRAATQETQYF	TGTGCCACAAACAGGGCGGCGACCCAAGAGACCCAGTACTTC
few	TRBV6-6	NA	TRBJ2-7	CASSPGTLGEQYF	TGTGCCAGCAGTCCCGGGACATTAGGCGAGCAGTACTTC
NA	TRBV5-1	NA	TRBJ2-2	CASSPPGTRPGELFF	TGCGCCAGCAGCCCCCCCGGGACTCGTCCCGGGGAGCTGTTTTTT
NA	TRBV28	NA	TRBJ1-3	CASDKGIAGNTIYF	TGTGCCAGCGACAAGGGGATCGCTGGAAACACCATATATTTT
NA	TRBV14	NA	TRBJ2-7	CASSQGGHEQYF	TGTGCCAGCAGCCAAGGAGGGCACGAGCAGTACTTC
NA	TRBV25-1	NA	TRBJ1-6	CASSEPSPYNSPLHF	TGTGCCAGCAGTGAGCCAAGCCCCTATAATTCACCCCTCCACTTT
NA	TRBV13	TRBD1	TRBJ1-5	CASSPGQGDQPQHF	TGTGCCAGCAGCCCCGGACAGGGCGATCAGCCCCAGCATTTT
NA	TRBV4-3	TRBD2	TRBJ2-7	CASSQAARGDDEQYF	TGCGCCAGCAGCCAAGCTGCGCGGGGGGACGACGAGCAGTACTTC
NA	TRBV10-3	TRBD1	TRBJ2-6	CAISRQGNSGANVLTF	TGTGCCATCAGTCGACAGGGTAACTCTGGGGCCAACGTCCTGACTTTC
once	TRBV19	NA	TRBJ1-5	CASSMGSYSNQPQHF	TGTGCCAGTAGTATGGGCAGTTATAGCAATCAGCCCCAGCATTTT
NA	TRBV18	TRBD2	TRBJ2-7	CASSPTSGTYEQYF	TGTGCCAGCTCACCGACTAGCGGAACCTACGAGCAGTACTTC
NA	TRBV7-7	NA	TRBJ2-3	CASSQGTGSTDTQYF	TGTGCTAGCAGCCAGGGGACGGGGAGCACAGATACGCAGTATTTT
NA	TRBV6-1	NA	TRBJ2-3	CASSGDTRGTQYF	TGTGCCAGCAGTGGGGACACCCGGGGTACGCAGTATTTT
NA	TRBV7-2	NA	TRBJ2-3	CASRKIAGTDTQYF	TGTGCCAGTCGTAAAATAGCCGGCACAGATACGCAGTATTTT
NA	TRBV27	NA	TRBJ1-6	CASSSGLGSSPLHF	TGTGCCAGCAGTTCCGGTTTGGGCTCATCACCCCTCCACTTT
NA	TRBV5-3	TRBD1	TRBJ2-1	CARSTGTGVKHEQFF	TGTGCCAGAAGCACCGGGACAGGGGTGAAGCATGAGCAGTTCTTC
NA	TRBV6-6	NA	TRBJ2-3	CASMGGRADTQYF	TGTGCCAGCATGGGGGGGCGGGCAGATACGCAGTATTTT
NA	TRBV9	TRBD1	TRBJ2-7	CASSSRQGSYEQYF	TGTGCCAGCAGCTCCCGACAGGGAAGTTACGAGCAGTACTTC
NA	TRBV13	TRBD2	TRBJ2-7	CASSLLLAAGIYEQYF	TGTGCCAGCAGCTTACTCCTAGCGGCTGGGATCTACGAGCAGTACTTC
NA	TRBV19	NA	TRBJ2-2	CASRGAGENTGELFF	TGTGCCAGTAGAGGGGCAGGGGAAAACACCGGGGAGCTGTTTTTT
NA	TRBV30	NA	TRBJ2-2	CAWSKQSGELFF	TGTGCCTGGAGCAAACAGTCCGGGGAGCTGTTTTTT
NA	TRBV5-1	TRBD1	TRBJ1-5	CASSPTGYSNQPQHF	TGCGCCAGCAGCCCGACAGGGTATAGCAATCAGCCCCAGCATTTT
NA	TRBV6-1	NA	TRBJ2-7	CASSEAQRKFGLPTYEQYF	TGTGCCAGCAGTGAAGCGCAAAGGAAGTTCGGACTGCCAACCTACGAGCAGTACTTC
NA	TRBV28	NA	TRBJ1-1	CASRDPGAGEHTEAFF	TGTGCCAGCAGAGACCCAGGGGCCGGAGAACACACTGAAGCTTTCTTT
NA	TRBV10-3	TRBD1	TRBJ1-5	CAISVDRGGQPQHF	TGTGCCATCAGTGTGGACAGGGGCGGACAGCCCCAGCATTTT
few	TRBV28	TRBD2	TRBJ2-1	CASGAGGPYEQFF	TGTGCCAGCGGGGCGGGAGGGCCATATGAGCAGTTCTTC
NA	TRBV9	NA	TRBJ1-6	CASSRDNYNSPLHF	TGTGCCAGCAGTCGCGACAATTATAATTCACCCCTCCACTTT
NA	TRBV5-4	TRBD2	TRBJ2-7	CASSFGGGLASIYEQYF	TGTGCCAGCAGCTTTGGAGGGGGACTAGCGTCCATCTACGAGCAGTACTTC
NA	TRBV2	NA	TRBJ2-7	CASSEIRTHSYEQYF	TGTGCCAGCAGTGAAATCCGGACTCATTCCTACGAGCAGTACTTC
NA	TRBV12-5	NA	TRBJ1-4	CASGLPSFGRCEKLFF	TGTGCTAGTGGTTTGCCCTCTTTTGGGCGCTGTGAAAAACTGTTTTTT
NA	TRBV2	NA	TRBJ2-2	CASSGQQGSGELFF	TGTGCCAGCAGTGGCCAGCAGGGAAGCGGGGAGCTGTTTTTT
NA	TRBV7-7	TRBD2	TRBJ2-5	CASSLALAGALQETQYF	TGTGCTAGCAGCTTAGCACTAGCGGGAGCTCTTCAAGAGACCCAGTACTTC
NA	TRBV9	NA	TRBJ1-1	CASSASRGRNTEAFF	TGTGCCAGCAGCGCGAGCCGGGGGAGGAACACTGAAGCTTTCTTT
NA	TRBV5-6	TRBD2	TRBJ2-5	CASSLGQGGSSETQYF	TGTGCCAGCAGCTTAGGGCAGGGCGGGAGCTCAGAGACCCAGTACTTC
NA	TRBV10-1	TRBD2	TRBJ2-7	CASPGGAQVYEQYF	TGCGCCAGCCCCGGGGGGGCTCAGGTTTACGAGCAGTACTTC
NA	TRBV9	TRBD2	TRBJ2-5	CASSGGGQETQYF	TGTGCCAGCAGCGGGGGGGGCCAAGAGACCCAGTACTTC
NA	TRBV18	NA	TRBJ2-2	CASSPTSRGGSTGELFF	TGTGCCAGCTCACCAACCTCGAGAGGCGGTAGCACCGGGGAGCTGTTTTTT
NA	TRBV6-5	NA	TRBJ2-3	CASSPGGRTDTQYF	TGTGCCAGCAGCCCCGGGGGGCGGACAGATACGCAGTATTTT
NA	TRBV7-3	TRBD1	TRBJ2-6	CASSYPGGSGANVLTF	TGTGCCAGCAGCTACCCAGGGGGATCGGGGGCCAACGTCCTGACTTTC
NA	TRBV29-1	NA	TRBJ2-1	CSVEWGELTYNEQFF	TGCAGCGTTGAATGGGGCGAGCTTACCTACAATGAGCAGTTCTTC
few	TRBV5-5	NA	TRBJ2-3	CASSLAWSGVPDTQYF	TGTGCCAGCAGCTTGGCGTGGTCAGGGGTTCCGGATACGCAGTATTTT